The subject of this entry is one T cell receptor (beta chain). Its matching antigen is unknown. The data originate from a study of a mutant IDH1 vaccine in newly diagnosed glioma. This CDR3 has 18 amino acids. V lost 7 bases to trimming and J lost 7 bases; unmatched junction nucleotides: 16. From germline, CDR1 is SNHLY and CDR2 FYNNEI. Here immunoSEQ multiplex PCR was the method, and the copy in TCRdb shows in-frame clones only, minus some. Seen here are roughly 45,000 clones, around 84% observed once, and the top ten hold around 2.5%. Time point described: week 23, last vaccination. Every vaccination contained 300 ug of the mutant IDH1 20-mer peptide and was paired with topical imiquimod.

This receptor was taken from a woman aged 18-29 years with glioma. Some clones in this sample may be carry-over from other donors' samples. Sequencing was performed on PBMCs, taken from a glioma patient whose treatment included an IDH1 peptide vaccine. The J gene is TRBJ2-1, the V gene TRBV2, with 13 bases lining up with TRBD2. CDR3 sequence: CASIVKGAGTSGTNEQFF. The DNA for the CDR3 is TGTGCCAGCATAGTTAAGGGGGCCGGGACTAGCGGGACGAATGAGCAGTTCTTC.